Sequencing of this T cell receptor (beta chain) was carried out in a study of blood T cell repertoires in COVID-19. Study in general: Samples taken during acute and convalescent COVID-19 were collected in the United States, Italy and Spain. The cDNA or gDNA used as material had been derived from T cells, B-cell-depleted T cells, or PBMCs.

V lost 0 bases and J lost 6, with 13 bases in between. This CDR3 has 14 amino acids. Germline CDR1 is SGHDT and CDR2 is YYEEEE. Method: immunoSEQ multiplex PCR; TCRdb's copy keeps in-frame clones and lacks some. The table shows hundreds of thousands of clones, with around 87% occurring only once. Clinical history reported by participants formed the basis on which cohorts were assigned. The chain joins TRBV5-6 to TRBJ2-7, with D perhaps matching TRBD2 (5 bases). The sequence came from a woman aged 50 to 65 who had recovered from COVID-19. Sequencing input: PBMCs or T cells enriched from blood (not recorded which). The CDR3: CASSLVVGVPEQYF. CDR3 coding DNA: TGTGCCAGCAGCTTGGTAGTGGGAGTCCCCGAGCAGTACTTC.